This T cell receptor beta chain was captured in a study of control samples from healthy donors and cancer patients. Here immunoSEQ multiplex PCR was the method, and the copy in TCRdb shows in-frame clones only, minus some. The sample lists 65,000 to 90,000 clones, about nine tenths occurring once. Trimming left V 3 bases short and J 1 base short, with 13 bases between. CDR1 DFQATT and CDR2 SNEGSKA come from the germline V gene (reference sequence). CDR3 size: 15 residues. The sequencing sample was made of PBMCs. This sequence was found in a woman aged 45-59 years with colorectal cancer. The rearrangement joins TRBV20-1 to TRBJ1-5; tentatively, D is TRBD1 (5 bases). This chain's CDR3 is CSASFPGRSNQPQHF. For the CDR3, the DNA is TGCAGTGCTAGTTTCCCGGGACGGAGCAATCAGCCCCAGCATTTT.